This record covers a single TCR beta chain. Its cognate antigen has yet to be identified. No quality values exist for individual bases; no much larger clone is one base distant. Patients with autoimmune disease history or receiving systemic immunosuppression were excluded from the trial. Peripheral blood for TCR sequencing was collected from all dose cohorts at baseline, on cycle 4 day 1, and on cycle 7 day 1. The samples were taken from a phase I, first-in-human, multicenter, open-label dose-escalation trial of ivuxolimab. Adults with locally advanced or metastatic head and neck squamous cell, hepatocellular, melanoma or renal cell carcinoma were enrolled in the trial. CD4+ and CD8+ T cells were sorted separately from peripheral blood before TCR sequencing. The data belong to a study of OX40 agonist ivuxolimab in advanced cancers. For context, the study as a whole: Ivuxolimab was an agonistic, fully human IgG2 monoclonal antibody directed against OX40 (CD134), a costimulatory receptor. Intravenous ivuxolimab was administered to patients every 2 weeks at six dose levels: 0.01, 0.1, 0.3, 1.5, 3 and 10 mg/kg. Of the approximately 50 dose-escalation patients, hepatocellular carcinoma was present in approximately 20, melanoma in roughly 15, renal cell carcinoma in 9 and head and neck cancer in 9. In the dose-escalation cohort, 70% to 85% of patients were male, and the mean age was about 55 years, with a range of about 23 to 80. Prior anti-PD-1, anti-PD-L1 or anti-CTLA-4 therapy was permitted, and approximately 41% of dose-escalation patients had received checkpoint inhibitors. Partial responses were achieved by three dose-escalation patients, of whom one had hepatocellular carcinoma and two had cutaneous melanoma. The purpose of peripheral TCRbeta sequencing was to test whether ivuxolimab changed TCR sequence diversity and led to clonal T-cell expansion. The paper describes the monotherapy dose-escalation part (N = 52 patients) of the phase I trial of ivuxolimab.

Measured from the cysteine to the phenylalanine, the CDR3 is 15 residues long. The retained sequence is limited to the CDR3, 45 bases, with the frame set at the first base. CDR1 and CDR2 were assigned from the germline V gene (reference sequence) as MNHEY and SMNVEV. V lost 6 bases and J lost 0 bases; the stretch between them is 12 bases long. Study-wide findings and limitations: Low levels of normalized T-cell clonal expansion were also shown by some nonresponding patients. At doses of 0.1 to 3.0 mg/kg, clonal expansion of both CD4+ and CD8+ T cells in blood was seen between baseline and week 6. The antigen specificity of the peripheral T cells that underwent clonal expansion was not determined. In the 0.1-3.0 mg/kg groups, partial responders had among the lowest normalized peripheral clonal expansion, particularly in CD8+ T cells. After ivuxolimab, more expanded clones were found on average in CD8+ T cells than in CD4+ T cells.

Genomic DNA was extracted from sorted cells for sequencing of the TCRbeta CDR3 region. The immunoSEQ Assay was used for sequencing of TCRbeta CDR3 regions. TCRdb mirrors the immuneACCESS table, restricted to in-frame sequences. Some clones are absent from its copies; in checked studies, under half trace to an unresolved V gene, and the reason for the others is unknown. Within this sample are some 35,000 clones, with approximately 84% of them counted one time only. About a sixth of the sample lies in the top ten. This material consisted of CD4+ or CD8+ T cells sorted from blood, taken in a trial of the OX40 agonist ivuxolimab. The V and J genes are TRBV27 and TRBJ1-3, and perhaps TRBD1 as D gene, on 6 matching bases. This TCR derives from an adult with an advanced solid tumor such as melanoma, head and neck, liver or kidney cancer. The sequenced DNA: TGTGCCAGCAGCCCCGGACAGAGCTCTGGAAACACCATATATTTT. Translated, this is CASSPGQSSGNTIYF.